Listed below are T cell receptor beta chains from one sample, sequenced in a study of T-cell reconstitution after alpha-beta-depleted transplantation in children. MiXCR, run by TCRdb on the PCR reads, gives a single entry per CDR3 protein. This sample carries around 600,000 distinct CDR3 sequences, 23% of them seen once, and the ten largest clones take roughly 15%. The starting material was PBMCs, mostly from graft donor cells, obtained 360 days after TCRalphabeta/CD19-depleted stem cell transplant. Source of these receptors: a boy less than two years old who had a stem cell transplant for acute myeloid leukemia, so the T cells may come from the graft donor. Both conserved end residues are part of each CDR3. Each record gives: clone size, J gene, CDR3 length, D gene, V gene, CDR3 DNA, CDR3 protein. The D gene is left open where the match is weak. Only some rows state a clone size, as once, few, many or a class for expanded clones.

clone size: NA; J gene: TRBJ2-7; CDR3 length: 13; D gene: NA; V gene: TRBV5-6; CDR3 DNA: TGTGCCAGCAGTTACAAACTTAGGTACGAGCAGTACTTC; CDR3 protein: CASSYKLRYEQYF
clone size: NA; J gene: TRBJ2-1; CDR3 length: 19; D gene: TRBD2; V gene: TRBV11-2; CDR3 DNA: TGTGCCAGCAGCCTTCGTGGACTAGCGGGCCTGAGCTCCTACAATGAGCAGTTCTTC; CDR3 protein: CASSLRGLAGLSSYNEQFF
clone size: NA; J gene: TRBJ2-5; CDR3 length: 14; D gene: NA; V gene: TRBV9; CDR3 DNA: TGTGCCAGCAGCGAGGGCACGTACCAAGAGACCCAGTACTTC; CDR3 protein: CASSEGTYQETQYF
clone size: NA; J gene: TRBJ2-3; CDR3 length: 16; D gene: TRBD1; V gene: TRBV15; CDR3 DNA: TGTGCCACCAGCAGAGGGGACAGCGGAGGTTCCGATACGCAGTATTTT; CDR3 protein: CATSRGDSGGSDTQYF
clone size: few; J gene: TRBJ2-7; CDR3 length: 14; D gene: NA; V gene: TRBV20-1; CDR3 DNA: TGCAGTGCTCTCCGTGGAGGGAGCTCCTACGAGCAGTACTTC; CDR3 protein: CSALRGGSSYEQYF
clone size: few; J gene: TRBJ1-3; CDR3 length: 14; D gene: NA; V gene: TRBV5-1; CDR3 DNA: TGCGCCAGCAGCTTGGTCCCCTCTGGAAACACCATATATTTT; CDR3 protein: CASSLVPSGNTIYF
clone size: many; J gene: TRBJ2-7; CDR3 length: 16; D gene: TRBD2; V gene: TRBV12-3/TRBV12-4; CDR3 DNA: TGTGCCAGCAGTTTAGGGCTAGCGGGGGGGACCTACGAGCAGTACTTC; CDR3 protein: CASSLGLAGGTYEQYF
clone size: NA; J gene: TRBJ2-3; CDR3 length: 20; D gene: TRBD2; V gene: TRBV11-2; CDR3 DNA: TGTGCCAGCAGCTTAGTCCCTGTGTCTCCGACTAGCCGTAGCACAGATACGCAGTATTTT; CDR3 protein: CASSLVPVSPTSRSTDTQYF
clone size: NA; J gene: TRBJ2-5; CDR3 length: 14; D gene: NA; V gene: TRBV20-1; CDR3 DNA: TGCAGTGCTAGAGATAACGGGGTTCGGGAGACCCAGTACTTC; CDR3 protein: CSARDNGVRETQYF
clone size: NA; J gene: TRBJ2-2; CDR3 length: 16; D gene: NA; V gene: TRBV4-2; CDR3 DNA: TGTGCCAGCAGCCCTTTCCAGGGACGAGACACCGGGGAGCTGTTTTTT; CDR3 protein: CASSPFQGRDTGELFF
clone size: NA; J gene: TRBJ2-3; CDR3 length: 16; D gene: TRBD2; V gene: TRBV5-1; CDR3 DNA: TGCGCCAGCAGCTTCTTATTAGCGGGGGGTGAAGATACGCAGTATTTT; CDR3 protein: CASSFLLAGGEDTQYF
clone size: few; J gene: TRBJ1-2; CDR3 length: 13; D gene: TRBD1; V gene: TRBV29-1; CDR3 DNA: TGCAGCGCGGGAGACAGGGGGCTCTATGGCTACACCTTC; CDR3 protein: CSAGDRGLYGYTF
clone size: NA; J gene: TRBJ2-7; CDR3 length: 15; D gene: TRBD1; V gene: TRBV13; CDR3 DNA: TGTGCCAGCAGCTTACAGGGGGAATGGGTAGAAGAGCAGTACTTC; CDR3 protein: CASSLQGEWVEEQYF
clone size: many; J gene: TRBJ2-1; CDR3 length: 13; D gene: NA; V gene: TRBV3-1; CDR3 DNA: TGTGCCAGCAGCCATGGACGGATGAATGAGCAGTTCTTC; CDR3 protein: CASSHGRMNEQFF
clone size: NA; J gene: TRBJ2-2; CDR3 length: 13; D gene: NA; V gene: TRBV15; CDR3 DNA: TGTGCCACCAGCACTAAGAACACCGGGGAGCTGTTTTTT; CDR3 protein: CATSTKNTGELFF
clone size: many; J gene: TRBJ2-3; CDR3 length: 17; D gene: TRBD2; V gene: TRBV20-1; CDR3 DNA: TGCAGTGCTATGGGGACTAGCGGGGCCCAAGGGGCAGATACGCAGTATTTT; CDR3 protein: CSAMGTSGAQGADTQYF
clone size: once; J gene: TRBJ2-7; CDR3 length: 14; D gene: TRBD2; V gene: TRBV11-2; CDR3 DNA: TGTGCCATCAGCGGGAAAGACTACTCCTACGAGCAGTACTTC; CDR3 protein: CAISGKDYSYEQYF
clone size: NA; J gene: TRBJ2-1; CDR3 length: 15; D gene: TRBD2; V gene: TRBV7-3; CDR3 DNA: TGTGCCAGCAGCTCCCCGGGACTAGCGGTCGATGAGCAGTTCTTC; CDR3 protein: CASSSPGLAVDEQFF
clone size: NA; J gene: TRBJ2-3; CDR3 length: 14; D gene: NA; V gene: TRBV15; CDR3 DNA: TGTGCCACCAACAGCGAGTGGAACACAGATACGCAGTATTTT; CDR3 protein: CATNSEWNTDTQYF
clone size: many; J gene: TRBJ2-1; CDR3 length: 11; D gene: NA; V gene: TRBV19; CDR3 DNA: TGTGCCAGTAGTATCTTTGGGACTCTGTTCTTC; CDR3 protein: CASSIFGTLFF
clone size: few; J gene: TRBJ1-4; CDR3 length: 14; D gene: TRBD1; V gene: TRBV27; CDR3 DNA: TGTGCCAGCAGTTTAGGGACAGGGGGCGATAAACTGTTTTTT; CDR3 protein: CASSLGTGGDKLFF
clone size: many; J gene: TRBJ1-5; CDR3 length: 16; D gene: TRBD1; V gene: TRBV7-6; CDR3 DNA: TGTGCCAGCAGCCCCGGACAGGGCGGTAGCAATCAGCCCCAGCATTTT; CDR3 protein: CASSPGQGGSNQPQHF
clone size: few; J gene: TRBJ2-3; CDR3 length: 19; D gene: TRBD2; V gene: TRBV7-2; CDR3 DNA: TGTGCCAGCAGCTTAGCACGGTTAGCGGGGGTGGGGGTCGGAGATACGCAGTATTTT; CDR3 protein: CASSLARLAGVGVGDTQYF
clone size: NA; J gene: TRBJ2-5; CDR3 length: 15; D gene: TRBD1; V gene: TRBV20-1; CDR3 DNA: TGCTGTGCTGGGCGGACAGGGGGTTCAGGGGAGACCCAGTACTTC; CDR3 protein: CCAGRTGGSGETQYF
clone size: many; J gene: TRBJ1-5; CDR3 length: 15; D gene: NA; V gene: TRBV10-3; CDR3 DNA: TGTGCCATCAGTGCAACAGGGATGGGCAATCAGCCCCAGCATTTT; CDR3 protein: CAISATGMGNQPQHF
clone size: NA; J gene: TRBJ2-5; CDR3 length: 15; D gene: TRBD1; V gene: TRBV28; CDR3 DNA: TGTGCCAGCAGTCCCGGGACAGGGTATTCGGAGAACCAGTACTTC; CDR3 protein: CASSPGTGYSENQYF
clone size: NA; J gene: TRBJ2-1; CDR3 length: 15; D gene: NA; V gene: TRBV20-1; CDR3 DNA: TGCAGTGCTGGACACGCGGGCTCCTCCTACAATGAGCAGTTCTTC; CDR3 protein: CSAGHAGSSYNEQFF
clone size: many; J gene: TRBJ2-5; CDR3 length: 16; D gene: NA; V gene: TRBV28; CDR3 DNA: TGTGCCAGCAGTTCCCTCCGACAATCCGTGGTGGTTGCCCAGTACTTC; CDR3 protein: CASSSLRQSVVVAQYF
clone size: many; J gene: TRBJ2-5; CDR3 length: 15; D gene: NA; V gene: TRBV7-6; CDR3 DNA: TGTGCCAGCAGCTTATTGGGGGACGGGGTTGAGACCCAGTACTTC; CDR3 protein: CASSLLGDGVETQYF
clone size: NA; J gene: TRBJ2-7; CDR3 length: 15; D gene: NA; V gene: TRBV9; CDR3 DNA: TGTGCCAGCAGCCCTCGTAGCGGAAGCTCCTACGAGCAGTACTTC; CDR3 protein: CASSPRSGSSYEQYF
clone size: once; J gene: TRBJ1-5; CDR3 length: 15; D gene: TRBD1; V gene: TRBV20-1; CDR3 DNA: TGCAGTGCTAGGACAGGGCCGGTGAGCAATCAGCCCCAGCATTTT; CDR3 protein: CSARTGPVSNQPQHF
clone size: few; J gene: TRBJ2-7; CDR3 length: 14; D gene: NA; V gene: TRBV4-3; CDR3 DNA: TGCGCCAGCAGCCAAGTACCCTTTACCTACGAGCAGTACTTC; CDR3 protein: CASSQVPFTYEQYF
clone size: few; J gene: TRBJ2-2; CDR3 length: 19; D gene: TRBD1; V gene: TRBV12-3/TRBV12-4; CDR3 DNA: TGTGCCAGCAGACTAGGAATGACAGGGGGCGAGTTGGACACCGGGGAGCTGTTTTTT; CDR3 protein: CASRLGMTGGELDTGELFF
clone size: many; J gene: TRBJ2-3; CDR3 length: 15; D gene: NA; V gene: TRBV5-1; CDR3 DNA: TGCGCCAGCAGCTTGGAGGAGCCTGGCACAGATACGCAGTATTTT; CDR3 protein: CASSLEEPGTDTQYF
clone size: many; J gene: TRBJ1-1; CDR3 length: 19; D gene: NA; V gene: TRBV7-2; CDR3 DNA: TGTGCCAGCAGCTTAGCGGTTATGTTTACCCTTGAGCCGAACACTGAAGCTTTCTTT; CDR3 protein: CASSLAVMFTLEPNTEAFF
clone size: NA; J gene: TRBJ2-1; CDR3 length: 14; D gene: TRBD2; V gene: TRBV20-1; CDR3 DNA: TGCAGCGCTACCTTAGCGGGGGGGCCCGATGAGCAGTTCTTC; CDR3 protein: CSATLAGGPDEQFF
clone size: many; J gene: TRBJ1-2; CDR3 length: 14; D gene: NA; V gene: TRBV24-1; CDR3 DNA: TGTGCCACCAGTGATTCTACAGTTAACTATGGCTACACCTTC; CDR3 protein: CATSDSTVNYGYTF
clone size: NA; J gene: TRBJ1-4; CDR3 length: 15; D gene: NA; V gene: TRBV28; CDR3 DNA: TGTGCCAGCAGCACCCCTACAGGGAGGAATGAAAAACTGTTTTTT; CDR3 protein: CASSTPTGRNEKLFF
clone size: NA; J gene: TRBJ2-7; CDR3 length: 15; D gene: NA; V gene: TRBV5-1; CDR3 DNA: TGCGCCAGCAGAAAAGGGGAGACAGGCTCCTACGAGCAGTACTTC; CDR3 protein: CASRKGETGSYEQYF
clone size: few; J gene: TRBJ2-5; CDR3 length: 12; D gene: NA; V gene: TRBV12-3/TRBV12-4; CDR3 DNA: TGTGCCAGCAAGGGTACGACCCCGACCCAGTACTTC; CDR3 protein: CASKGTTPTQYF
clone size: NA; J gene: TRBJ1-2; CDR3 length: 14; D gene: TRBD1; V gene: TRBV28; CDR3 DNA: TGTGCCAGCAAGCACCGGGACAGGGAGGGTGGCTACACCTTC; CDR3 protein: CASKHRDREGGYTF
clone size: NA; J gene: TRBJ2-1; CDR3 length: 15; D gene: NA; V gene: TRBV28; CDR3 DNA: TGTGCCAGCAGTTTAGGTCGGCTTGCCTACAATGAGCAGTTCTTC; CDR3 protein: CASSLGRLAYNEQFF
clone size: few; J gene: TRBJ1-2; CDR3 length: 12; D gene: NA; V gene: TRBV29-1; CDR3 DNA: TGCAGCGTTCAAGGGGTGGACTATGGCTACACCTTC; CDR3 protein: CSVQGVDYGYTF